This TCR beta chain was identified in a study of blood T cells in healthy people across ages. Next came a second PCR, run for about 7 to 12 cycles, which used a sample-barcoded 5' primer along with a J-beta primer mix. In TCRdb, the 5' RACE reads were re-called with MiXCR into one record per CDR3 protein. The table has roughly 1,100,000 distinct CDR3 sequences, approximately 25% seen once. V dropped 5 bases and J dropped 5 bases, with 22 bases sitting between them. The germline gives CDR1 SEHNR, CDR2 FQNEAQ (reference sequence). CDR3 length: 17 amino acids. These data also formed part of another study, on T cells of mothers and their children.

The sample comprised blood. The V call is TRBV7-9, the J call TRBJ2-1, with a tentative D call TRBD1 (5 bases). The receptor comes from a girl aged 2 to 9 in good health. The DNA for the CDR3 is TGTGCCAGCAGCCTCTCAGGGCTATTCGGTCCACACAATGAGCAGTTCTTC. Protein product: CASSLSGLFGPHNEQFF.